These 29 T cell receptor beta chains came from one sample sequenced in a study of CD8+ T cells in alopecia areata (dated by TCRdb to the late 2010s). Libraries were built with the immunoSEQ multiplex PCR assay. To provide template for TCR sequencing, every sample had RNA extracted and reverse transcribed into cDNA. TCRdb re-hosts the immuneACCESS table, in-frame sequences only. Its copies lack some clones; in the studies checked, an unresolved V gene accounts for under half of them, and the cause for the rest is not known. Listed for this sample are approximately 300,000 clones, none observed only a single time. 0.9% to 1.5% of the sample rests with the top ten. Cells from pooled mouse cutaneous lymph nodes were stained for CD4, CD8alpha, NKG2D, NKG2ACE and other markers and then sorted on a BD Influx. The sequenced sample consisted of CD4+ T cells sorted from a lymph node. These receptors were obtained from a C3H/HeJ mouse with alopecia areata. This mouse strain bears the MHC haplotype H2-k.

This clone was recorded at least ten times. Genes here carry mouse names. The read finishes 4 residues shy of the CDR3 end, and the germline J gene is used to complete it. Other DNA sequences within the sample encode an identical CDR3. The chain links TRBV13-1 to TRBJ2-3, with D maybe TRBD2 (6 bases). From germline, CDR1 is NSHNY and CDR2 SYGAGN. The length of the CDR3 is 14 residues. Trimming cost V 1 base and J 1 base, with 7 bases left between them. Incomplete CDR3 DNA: TGTGCCAGCAGTGATTCTGGGGGTGCAGAA. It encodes CASSDSGGAE. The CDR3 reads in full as CASSDSGGAETLYF.

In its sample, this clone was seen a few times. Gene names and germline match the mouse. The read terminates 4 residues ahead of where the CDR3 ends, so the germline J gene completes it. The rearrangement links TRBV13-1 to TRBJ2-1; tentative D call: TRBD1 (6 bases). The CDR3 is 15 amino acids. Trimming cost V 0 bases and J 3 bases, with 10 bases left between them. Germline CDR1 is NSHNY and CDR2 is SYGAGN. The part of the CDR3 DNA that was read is TGTGCCAGCAGTGATGGGGGACATATCTATGCT. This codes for CASSDGGHIYA. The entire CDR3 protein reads CASSDGGHIYAEQFF.

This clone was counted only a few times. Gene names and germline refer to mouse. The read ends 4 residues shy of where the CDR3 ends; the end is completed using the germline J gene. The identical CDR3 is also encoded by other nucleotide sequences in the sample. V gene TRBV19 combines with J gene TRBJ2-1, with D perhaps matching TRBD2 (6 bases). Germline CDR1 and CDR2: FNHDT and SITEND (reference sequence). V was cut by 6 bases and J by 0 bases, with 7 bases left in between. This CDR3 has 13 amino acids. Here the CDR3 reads CASKTGNYAEQFF. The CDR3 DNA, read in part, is TGTGCCAGCAAGACTGGTAACTATGCT.

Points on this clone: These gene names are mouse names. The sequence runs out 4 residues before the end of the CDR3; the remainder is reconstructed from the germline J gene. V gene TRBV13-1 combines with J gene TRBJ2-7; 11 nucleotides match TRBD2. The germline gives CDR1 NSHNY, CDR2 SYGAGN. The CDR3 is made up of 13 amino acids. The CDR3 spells CASSWDWGYEQYF. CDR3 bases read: TGTGCCAGCAGTTGGGACTGGGGGTAT.

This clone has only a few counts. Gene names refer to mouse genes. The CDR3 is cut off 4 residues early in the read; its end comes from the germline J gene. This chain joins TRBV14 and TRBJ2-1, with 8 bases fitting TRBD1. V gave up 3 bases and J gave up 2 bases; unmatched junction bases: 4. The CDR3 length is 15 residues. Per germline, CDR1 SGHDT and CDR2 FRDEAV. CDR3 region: CASSSPTGDYAEQFF. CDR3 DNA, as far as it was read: TGTGCCAGCAGTTCTCCGACAGGGGACTATGCT.

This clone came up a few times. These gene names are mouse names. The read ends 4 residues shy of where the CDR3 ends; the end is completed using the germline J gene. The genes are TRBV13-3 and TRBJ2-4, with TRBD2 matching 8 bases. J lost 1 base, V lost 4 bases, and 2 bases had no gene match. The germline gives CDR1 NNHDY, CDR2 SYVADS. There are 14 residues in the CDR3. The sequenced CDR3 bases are TGTGCCAGCAGTCTGACTGGGGGTCAAAAC. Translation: CASSLTGGQN. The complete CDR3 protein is CASSLTGGQNTLYF.

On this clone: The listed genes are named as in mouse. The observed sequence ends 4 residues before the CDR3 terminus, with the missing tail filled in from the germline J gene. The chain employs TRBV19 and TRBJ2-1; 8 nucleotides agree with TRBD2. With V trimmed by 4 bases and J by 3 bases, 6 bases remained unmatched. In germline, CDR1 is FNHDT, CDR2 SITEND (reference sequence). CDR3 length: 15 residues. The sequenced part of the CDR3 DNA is TGTGCCAGCAGTCCTCGCTGGGGGGTCTATGCT. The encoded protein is CASSPRWGVYA. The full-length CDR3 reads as CASSPRWGVYAEQFF.

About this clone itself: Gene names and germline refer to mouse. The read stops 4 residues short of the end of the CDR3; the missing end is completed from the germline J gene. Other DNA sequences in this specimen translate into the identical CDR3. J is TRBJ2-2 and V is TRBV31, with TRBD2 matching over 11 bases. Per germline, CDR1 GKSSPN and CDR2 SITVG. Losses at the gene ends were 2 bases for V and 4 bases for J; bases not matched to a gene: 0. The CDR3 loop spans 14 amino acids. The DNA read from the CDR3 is TGTGCCTGGAGTGGGACTGGGGGCACCGGG. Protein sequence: CAWSGTGGTG. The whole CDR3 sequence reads CAWSGTGGTGQLYF.

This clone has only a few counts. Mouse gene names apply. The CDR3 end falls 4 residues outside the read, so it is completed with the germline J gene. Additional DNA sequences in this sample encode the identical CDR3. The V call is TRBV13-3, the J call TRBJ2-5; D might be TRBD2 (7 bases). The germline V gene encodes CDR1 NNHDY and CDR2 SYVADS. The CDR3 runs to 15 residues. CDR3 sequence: CASSDARGGRDTQYF. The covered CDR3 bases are TGTGCCAGCAGTGATGCAAGGGGGGGGAGGGAC.

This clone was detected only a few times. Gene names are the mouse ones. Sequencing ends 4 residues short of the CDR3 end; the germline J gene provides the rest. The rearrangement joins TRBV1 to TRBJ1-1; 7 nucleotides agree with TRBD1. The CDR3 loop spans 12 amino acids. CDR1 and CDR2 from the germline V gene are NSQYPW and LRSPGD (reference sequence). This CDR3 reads CTCSRGQTEVFF. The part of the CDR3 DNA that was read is TGCACCTGCAGTAGGGGACAGACA.

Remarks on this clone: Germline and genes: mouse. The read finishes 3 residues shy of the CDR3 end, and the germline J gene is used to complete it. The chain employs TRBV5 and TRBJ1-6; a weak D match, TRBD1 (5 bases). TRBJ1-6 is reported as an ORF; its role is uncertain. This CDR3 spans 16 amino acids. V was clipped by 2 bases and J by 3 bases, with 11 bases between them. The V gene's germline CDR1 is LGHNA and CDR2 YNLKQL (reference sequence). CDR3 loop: CASSQNQGIYNSPLYF. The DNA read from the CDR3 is TGTGCCAGCAGCCAAAATCAGGGAATCTATAATTCGCCC.

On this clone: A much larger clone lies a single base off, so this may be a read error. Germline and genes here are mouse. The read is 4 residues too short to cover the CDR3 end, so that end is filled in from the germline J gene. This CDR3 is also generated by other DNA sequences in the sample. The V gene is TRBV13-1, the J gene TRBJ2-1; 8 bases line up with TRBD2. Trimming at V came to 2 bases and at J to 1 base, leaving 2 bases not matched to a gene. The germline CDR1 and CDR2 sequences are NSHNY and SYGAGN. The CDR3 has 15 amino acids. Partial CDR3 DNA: TGTGCCAGCAGTGACTGGGGGGCGAACTATGCT. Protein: CASSDWGANYA. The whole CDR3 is CASSDWGANYAEQFF.

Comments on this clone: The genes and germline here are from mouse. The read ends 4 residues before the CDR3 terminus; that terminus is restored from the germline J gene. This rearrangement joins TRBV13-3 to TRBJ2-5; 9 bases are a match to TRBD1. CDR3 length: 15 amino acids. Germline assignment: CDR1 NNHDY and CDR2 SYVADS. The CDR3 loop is CASSDAGTGIDTQYF. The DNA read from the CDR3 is TGTGCCAGCAGTGATGCAGGGACAGGGATCGAC.

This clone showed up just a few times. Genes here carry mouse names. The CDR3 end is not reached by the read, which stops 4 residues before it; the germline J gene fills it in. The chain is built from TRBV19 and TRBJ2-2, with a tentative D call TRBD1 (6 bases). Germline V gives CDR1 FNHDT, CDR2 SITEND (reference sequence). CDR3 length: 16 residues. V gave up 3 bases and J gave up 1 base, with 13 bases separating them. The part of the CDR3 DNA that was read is TGTGCCAGCAGTACCCCGGGACAACAAAACACCGGG. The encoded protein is CASSTPGQQNTG. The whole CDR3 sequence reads CASSTPGQQNTGQLYF.

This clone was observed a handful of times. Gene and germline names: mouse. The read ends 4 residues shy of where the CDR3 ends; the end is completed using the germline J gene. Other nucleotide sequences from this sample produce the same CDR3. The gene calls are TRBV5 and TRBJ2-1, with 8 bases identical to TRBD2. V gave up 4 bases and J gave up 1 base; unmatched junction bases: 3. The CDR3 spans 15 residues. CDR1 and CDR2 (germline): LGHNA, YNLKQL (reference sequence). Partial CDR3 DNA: TGTGCCAGCAGCCCTCACTGGGGGAACTATGCT. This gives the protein CASSPHWGNYA. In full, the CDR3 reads CASSPHWGNYAEQFF.

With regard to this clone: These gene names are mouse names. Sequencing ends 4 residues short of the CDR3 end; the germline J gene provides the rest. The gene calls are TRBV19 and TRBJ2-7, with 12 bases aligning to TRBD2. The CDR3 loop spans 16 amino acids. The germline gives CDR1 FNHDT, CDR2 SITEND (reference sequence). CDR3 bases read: TGTGCCAGCAGTCCCCAGGACTGGGGGGGGAAATAT. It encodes CASSPQDWGGKY. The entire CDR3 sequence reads CASSPQDWGGKYEQYF.

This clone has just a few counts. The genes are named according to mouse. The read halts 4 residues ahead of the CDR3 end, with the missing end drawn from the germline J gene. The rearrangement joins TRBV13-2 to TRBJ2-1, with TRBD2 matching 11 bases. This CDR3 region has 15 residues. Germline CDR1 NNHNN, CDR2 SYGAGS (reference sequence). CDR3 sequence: CASGERDWGSAEQFF. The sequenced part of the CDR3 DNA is TGTGCCAGCGGTGAGAGGGACTGGGGGTCGGCT.

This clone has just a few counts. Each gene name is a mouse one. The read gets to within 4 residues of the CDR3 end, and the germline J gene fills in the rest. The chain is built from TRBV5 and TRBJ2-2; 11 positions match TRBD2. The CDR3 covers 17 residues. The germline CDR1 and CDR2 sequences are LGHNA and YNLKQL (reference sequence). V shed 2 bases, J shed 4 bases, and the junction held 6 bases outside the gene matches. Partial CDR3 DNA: TGTGCCAGCAGCCAAACCTCGACTGGGGGGGGCACCGGG. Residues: CASSQTSTGGGTG. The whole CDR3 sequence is CASSQTSTGGGTGQLYF.

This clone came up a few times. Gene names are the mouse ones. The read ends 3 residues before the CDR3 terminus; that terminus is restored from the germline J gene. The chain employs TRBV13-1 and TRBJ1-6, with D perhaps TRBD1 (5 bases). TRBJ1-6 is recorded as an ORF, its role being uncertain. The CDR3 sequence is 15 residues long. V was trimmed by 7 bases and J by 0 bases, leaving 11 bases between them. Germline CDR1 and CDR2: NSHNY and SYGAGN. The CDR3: CASADSNSYNSPLYF. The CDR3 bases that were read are TGTGCCAGCGCAGACAGTAATTCCTATAATTCGCCC.

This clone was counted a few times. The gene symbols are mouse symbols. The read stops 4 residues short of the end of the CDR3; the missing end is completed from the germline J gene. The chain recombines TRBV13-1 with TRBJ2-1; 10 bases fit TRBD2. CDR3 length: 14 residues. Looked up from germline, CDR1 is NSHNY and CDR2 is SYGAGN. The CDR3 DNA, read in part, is TGTGCCAGCAGATCTGGGGGGGCGGGAGCT. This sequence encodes CASRSGGAGA. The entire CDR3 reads CASRSGGAGAEQFF.

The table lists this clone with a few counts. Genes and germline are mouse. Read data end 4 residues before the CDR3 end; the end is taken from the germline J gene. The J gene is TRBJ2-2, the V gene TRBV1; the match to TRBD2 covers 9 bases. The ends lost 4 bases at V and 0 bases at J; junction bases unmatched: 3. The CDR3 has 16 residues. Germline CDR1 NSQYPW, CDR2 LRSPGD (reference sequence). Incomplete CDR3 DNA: TGCACCTGCAGTGTCGGACTGGGGTCAAACACCGGG. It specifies CTCSVGLGSNTG. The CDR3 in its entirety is CTCSVGLGSNTGQLYF. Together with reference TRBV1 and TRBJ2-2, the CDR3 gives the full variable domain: VTLLEQNPRWRLVPRGQAVNLRCILKNSQYPWMSWYQQDLQKQLQWLFTLRSPGDKEVKSLPGADYLATRVTDTELRLQVANMSQGRTLYCTCSVGLGSNTGQLYFGEGSKLTVL.

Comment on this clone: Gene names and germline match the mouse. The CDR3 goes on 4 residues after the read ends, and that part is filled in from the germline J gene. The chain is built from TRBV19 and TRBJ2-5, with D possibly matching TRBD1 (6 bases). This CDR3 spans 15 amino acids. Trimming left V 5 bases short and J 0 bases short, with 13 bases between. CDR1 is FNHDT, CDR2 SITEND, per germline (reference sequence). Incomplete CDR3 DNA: TGTGCCAGCAGAGCCCCTAGGGGGAACCAAGAC. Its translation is CASRAPRGNQD. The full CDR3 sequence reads CASRAPRGNQDTQYF.

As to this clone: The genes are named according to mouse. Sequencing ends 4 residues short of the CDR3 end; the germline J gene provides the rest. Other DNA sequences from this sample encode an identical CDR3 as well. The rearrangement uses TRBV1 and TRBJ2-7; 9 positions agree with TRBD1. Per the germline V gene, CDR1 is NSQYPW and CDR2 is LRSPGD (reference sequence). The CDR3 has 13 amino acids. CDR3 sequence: CTCSAGQGDEQYF. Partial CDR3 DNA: TGCACCTGCAGTGCAGGACAGGGGGAT. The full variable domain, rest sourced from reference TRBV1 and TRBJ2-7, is VTLLEQNPRWRLVPRGQAVNLRCILKNSQYPWMSWYQQDLQKQLQWLFTLRSPGDKEVKSLPGADYLATRVTDTELRLQVANMSQGRTLYCTCSAGQGDEQYFGPGTRLTVL.

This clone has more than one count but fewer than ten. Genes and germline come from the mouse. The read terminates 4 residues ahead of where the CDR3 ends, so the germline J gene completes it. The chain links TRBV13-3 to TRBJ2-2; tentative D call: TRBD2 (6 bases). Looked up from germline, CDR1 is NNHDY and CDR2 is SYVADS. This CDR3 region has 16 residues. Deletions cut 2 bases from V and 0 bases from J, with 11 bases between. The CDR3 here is CASSDWGPSNTGQLYF. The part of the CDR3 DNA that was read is TGTGCCAGCAGTGACTGGGGTCCTTCAAACACCGGG.

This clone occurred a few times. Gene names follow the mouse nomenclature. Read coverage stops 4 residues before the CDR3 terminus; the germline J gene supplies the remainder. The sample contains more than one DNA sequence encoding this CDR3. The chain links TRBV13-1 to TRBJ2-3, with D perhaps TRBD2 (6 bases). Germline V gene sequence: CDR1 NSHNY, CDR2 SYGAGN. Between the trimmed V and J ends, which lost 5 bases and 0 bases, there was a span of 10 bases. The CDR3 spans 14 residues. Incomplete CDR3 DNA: TGTGCCAGCAGGAGGGACTCTAGTGCAGAA. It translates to CASRRDSSAE. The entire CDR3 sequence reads CASRRDSSAETLYF.

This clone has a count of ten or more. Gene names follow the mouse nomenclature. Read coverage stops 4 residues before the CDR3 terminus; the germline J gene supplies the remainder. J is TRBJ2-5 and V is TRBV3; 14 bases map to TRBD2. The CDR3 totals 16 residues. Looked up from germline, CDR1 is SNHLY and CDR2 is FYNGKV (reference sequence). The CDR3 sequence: CASRSGTGGAEDTQYF. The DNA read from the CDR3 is TGTGCCAGCAGGTCTGGGACTGGGGGGGCGGAAGAC.

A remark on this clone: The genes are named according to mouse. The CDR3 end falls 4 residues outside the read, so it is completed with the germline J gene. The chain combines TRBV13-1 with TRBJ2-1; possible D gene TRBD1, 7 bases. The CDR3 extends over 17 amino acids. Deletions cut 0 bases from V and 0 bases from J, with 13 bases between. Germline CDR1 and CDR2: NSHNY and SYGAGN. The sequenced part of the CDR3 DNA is TGTGCCAGCAGTGATGCTAAGGGGGCGCGTAACTATGCT. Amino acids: CASSDAKGARNYA. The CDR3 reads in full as CASSDAKGARNYAEQFF.

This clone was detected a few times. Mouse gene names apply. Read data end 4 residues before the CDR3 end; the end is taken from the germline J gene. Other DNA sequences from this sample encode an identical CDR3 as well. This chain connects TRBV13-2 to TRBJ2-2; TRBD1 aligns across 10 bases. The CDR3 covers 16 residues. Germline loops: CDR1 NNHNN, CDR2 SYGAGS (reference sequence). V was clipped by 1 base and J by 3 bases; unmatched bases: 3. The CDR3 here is CASGDPGTGDTGQLYF. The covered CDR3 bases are TGTGCCAGCGGTGATCCCGGGACAGGGGACACCGGG.

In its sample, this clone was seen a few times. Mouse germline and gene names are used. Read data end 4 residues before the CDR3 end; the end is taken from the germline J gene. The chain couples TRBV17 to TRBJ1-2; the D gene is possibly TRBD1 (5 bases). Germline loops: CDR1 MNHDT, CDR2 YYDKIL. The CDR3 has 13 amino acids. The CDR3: CAHSGQANSDYTF. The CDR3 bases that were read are TGTGCCCACTCCGGACAAGCAAACTCC.